The 19 T cell receptor beta chains presented below share a single source sample, sequenced in a study of cytomegalovirus exposure and HLA in healthy donors. A multiplex PCR was run with 60 Vbeta primers and 13 Jbeta primers. Sequenced by immunoSEQ multiplex PCR; TCRdb stores in-frame clones only, minus some. The profile shows around 90,000 clones, 85% of them singletons. The material sequenced was PBMCs. The receptor source for this set is a middle-aged man in good health and CMV-seropositive.

The chain is built from TRBV5-4 and TRBJ1-4, with a tentative D call TRBD1 (5 bases). CDR1 is SGHNT and CDR2 is YYREEE in the germline V gene (reference sequence). This CDR3 contains 12 residues. Deletions cut 4 bases from V and 7 bases from J, with 8 bases between. The CDR3: CASSPGGEKLFF. The CDR3, as DNA: TGTGCCAGCAGCCCGGGGGGTGAAAAACTGTTTTTT.

This clone was counted once. The chain couples TRBV28 to TRBJ2-3; TRBD2 aligns across 14 bases. Trimming took 4 bases from V and 4 from J; bases not matched to a gene: 22. Germline V gene data show CDR1 as MDHEN and CDR2 as SYDVKM. There are 22 residues in the CDR3. The CDR3 protein is CASSSRHGGLAGVERGSDTQYF. Written as DNA, the CDR3 is TGTGCCAGCAGTTCACGACATGGGGGACTAGCGGGAGTTGAAAGGGGGTCAGATACGCAGTATTTT.

The chain links TRBV11-2 to TRBJ2-5; 11 bases are shared with TRBD2. Germline CDR1 SGHAT, CDR2 FQNNGV. V was pared by 4 bases and J by 0 bases, with 10 bases of the junction left unmatched. This CDR3 spans 18 amino acids. As DNA, the CDR3 is TGTGCCAGCAGCTCGGTCGTGAGTAGCGGGAGGGACCAAGAGACCCAGTACTTC. Translation gives CASSSVVSSGRDQETQYF.

The chain combines TRBV5-1 with TRBJ2-1; D gene ambiguous. The length of the CDR3 is 11 residues. Germline V gene sequence: CDR1 SGHRS, CDR2 YFSETQ. V was clipped by 4 bases and J by 10 bases, with 9 bases between them. In DNA form, the CDR3 reads TGCGCCAGCAGCCCCGATCGGGAGCAGTTCTTC. Protein sequence: CASSPDREQFF.

This clone was picked up a small number of times. The V call is TRBV10-3, the J call TRBJ2-3; D may be TRBD2 (6 bases). V shed 4 bases and J shed 3 bases, with 11 bases lying between them. The length of the CDR3 is 14 residues. Germline CDR1 is ENHRY and CDR2 is SYGVKD. The CDR3 bases are TGTGCCATCAGTGCCGGAGGGTCGACAGATACGCAGTATTTT. Translated, it gives CAISAGGSTDTQYF.

The rearrangement joins TRBV5-8 to TRBJ1-3; 9 nucleotides line up with TRBD1. V was pared by 4 bases and J by 7 bases, with 9 bases of the junction left unmatched. Per germline, CDR1 SGHTS and CDR2 YDEGEE. There are 15 residues in the CDR3. CDR3 amino acids: CASSPTGTGWNTIYF. The CDR3 coding sequence is TGTGCCAGCAGCCCTACAGGGACAGGGTGGAACACCATATATTTT.

This chain connects TRBV27 to TRBJ2-7; no clear D gene. With 8 bases removed from V and 0 bases from J, the gap between germline ends came to 20 bases. This CDR3 region has 16 residues. Germline assignment: CDR1 MNHEY and CDR2 SMNVEV (reference sequence). The DNA of the CDR3 is TGTGCCAGCGGCCATCAAGGAACAGTTAACTCCTACGAGCAGTACTTC. Amino acids: CASGHQGTVNSYEQYF.

The genes are TRBV27 and TRBJ1-2; D possibly corresponds to TRBD1 (6 bases). The ends were cut back, 3 bases at V and 4 bases at J, with 21 bases in the middle. Germline V gene sequence: CDR1 MNHEY, CDR2 SMNVEV (reference sequence). The CDR3 totals 17 residues. DNA of the CDR3: TGTGCCAGCAGTTTGGGGGGGGGTGGCAGGGGATCCTATGGCTACACCTTC. As protein: CASSLGGGGRGSYGYTF.

The chain combines TRBV6-1 with TRBJ2-7; 7 bases agree with TRBD1. The V and J ends lost 2 bases and 3 bases, in that order; junction bases with no gene match: 1. Germline loops: CDR1 MNHNS, CDR2 SASEGT. The CDR3 loop spans 13 amino acids. The DNA for the CDR3 is TGTGCCAGCAGTGAAAGACAGGGCTACGAGCAGTACTTC. It translates to CASSERQGYEQYF.

This chain links TRBV2 with TRBJ1-1, with 10 bases matching TRBD1. The CDR3 sequence is 13 residues long. Germline assignment: CDR1 SNHLY and CDR2 FYNNEI. J was trimmed by 6 bases and V by 4 bases; bases with no gene match: 2. CDR3 sequence (DNA): TGTGCCAGCAGTGGGACAGGGGGAGCTGAAGCTTTCTTT. It is translated as CASSGTGGAEAFF.

There are a few counts of this clone. The chain combines TRBV4-1 with TRBJ1-3; D is unclear. Trimming cost V 4 bases and J 3 bases, with 16 bases left between them. This CDR3 contains 16 residues. CDR1 is MGHRA, CDR2 YSYEKL, per germline. The CDR3 here is CASSRYREGYGNTIYF. For the CDR3, the DNA is TGCGCCAGCAGCCGTTATCGAGAGGGATATGGAAACACCATATATTTT.

V usage is TRBV5-4 and J usage is TRBJ2-1; 8 bases line up with TRBD2. The CDR3 length is 13 residues. Germline V gives CDR1 SGHNT, CDR2 YYREEE (reference sequence). The V gene end was trimmed by 5 bases and the J gene end by 6 bases; junction bases not matched to a gene: 4. DNA of the CDR3: TGTGCCAGCAGACCCGGGACTAGCAATGAGCAGTTCTTC. It encodes CASRPGTSNEQFF.

The genes are TRBV7-8 and TRBJ1-5; D perhaps matches TRBD1 (5 bases). The V gene's germline CDR1 is SGHVS and CDR2 FQNEAQ. The CDR3 consists of 13 residues. Trimming removed 5 bases at V and 8 bases at J, with 13 bases between. The CDR3 loop reads CASSPGHQEPQHF. Here the CDR3 DNA reads TGTGCCAGCAGCCCTGGACATCAGGAGCCCCAGCATTTT.

J is TRBJ1-2 and V is TRBV5-6; the D gene is possibly TRBD1 (6 bases). CDR3 size: 14 residues. The germline V gene has CDR1 SGHDT and CDR2 YYEEEE. V lost 1 base and J 8 bases, leaving 15 bases between the germline ends. CDR3 in DNA: TGTGCCAGCAGCTTGACCGGGACACTGGGGGGCTACACCTTC. Encoded protein: CASSLTGTLGGYTF.

Only a few counts were recorded for this clone. The chain carries TRBV2 and TRBJ2-3; 9 bases match TRBD2. Germline V lookup: CDR1 SNHLY, CDR2 FYNNEI. The CDR3 length is 14 residues. The V and J ends lost 6 bases and 4 bases, in that order; junction bases with no gene match: 5. This CDR3 is CASRVAGASDTQYF. In DNA, the CDR3 is TGTGCCAGCAGAGTAGCGGGGGCCTCAGATACGCAGTATTTT.

Details on this clone: At one of its ends the junction is not consistent with the germline gene, which may arise from a read error. The CDR3 sequence: CSSSLWASVVGNEQFF. CDR3 DNA sequence: TGTTCCAGCAGCTTATGGGCTAGCGTAGTTGGGAATGAGCAGTTCTTC. This chain links TRBV7-9 with TRBJ2-1, with D possibly TRBD2 on 6 matching bases. The CDR3 spans 16 residues. In germline, CDR1 is SEHNR, CDR2 FQNEAQ (reference sequence).

The chain carries TRBV18 and TRBJ1-2; TRBD1 matches at 7 bases. Germline lookup yields CDR1 KGHSH and CDR2 LQKENI. The CDR3 is made up of 13 amino acids. V lost 8 bases to trimming and J lost 5 bases; unmatched junction nucleotides: 8. The CDR3 here is CASTTGTVYGYTF. As DNA, the CDR3 is TGTGCCAGCACGACCGGGACAGTTTATGGCTACACCTTC.

A single count supports this clone. The chain couples TRBV28 to TRBJ1-6; 8 bases agree with TRBD1. With 8 bases clipped from V and 10 bases from J, the junction kept 4 bases outside the gene matches. The length of the CDR3 is 12 residues. Germline V gives CDR1 MDHEN, CDR2 SYDVKM. DNA of the CDR3: TGTGCCAGCGGGACAGGAGGCTCACCCCTCCACTTT. Translated: CASGTGGSPLHF.

This clone was observed a handful of times. The chain carries TRBV5-4 and TRBJ1-2; TRBD1 matches at 9 bases. V trimming: 6 bases; J trimming: 7 bases; junction bases outside the gene matches: 10. From germline, CDR1 is SGHNT and CDR2 YYREEE (reference sequence). The CDR3 spans 14 residues. In DNA, the CDR3 is TGTGCCAGCACGAGGACAGGGGTAATCTCTGGCTACACCTTC. Protein sequence: CASTRTGVISGYTF.